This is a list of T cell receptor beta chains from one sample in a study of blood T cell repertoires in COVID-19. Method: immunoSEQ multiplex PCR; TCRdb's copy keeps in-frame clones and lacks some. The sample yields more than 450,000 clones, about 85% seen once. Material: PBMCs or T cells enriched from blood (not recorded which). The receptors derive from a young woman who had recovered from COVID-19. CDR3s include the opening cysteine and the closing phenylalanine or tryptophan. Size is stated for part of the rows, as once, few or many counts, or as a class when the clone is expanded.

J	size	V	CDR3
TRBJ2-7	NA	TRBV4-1	CASSPWTSGTRWGSYEQYF
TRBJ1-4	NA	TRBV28	CASSPGTGYLDEKLFF
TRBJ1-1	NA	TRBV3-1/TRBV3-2	CASSQGVSTEAFF
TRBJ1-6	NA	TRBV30	CAWRRRDNSPLHF
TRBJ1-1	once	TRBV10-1	CASSPRMNTEAFF
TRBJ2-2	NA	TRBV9	CASGELNTGELFF
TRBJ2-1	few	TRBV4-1	CASSPTSGGGEQFF
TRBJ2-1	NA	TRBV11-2	CASSLHGGEQFF
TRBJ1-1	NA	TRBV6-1	CASSETPDATRRDTEAFF
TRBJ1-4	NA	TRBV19	CASSIGREKLFF
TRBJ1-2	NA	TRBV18	CASSPGQGDYGYTF
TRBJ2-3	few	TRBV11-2	CASGPSGEGTDTQYF
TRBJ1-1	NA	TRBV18	CASSPTGGGTEAFF
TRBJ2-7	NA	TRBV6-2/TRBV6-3	CASSYSRLAGGTSYEQYF
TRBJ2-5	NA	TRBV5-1	CASSESRGGEETQYF
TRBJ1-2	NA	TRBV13	CASSEGGGYTF
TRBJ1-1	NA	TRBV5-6	CASSLRQSHLIYTEAFF
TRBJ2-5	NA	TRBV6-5	CASSPGGTQYF
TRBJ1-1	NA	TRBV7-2	CASSTHREGAFF
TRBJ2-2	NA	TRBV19	CASVERAGSTGELFF
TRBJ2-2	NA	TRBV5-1	CASSLTSGDTGELFF
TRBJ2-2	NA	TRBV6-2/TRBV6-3	CASSRTSAGAGELFF
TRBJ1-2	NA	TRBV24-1	CATSDADREGGYTF
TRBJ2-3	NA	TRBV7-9	CASSSIAGGRRYF
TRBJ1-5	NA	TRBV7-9	CASRGPGNQPQHF
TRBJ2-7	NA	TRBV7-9	CASSREVDYEQYF
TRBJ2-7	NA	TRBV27	CASSLSGTSPYEQYF
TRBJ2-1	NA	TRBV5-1	CASSLAGPTYNEQFF
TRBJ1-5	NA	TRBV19	CASSIRGSTDLDMSNQPQHF
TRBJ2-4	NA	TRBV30	CAWSVSGALVSVKNIQYF